Described below is a single TCR beta chain sequence and its context. Germline V gene data show CDR1 as SGDLS and CDR2 as YYNGEE. Between the trimmed V and J ends, which lost 6 bases and 0 bases, there was a span of 13 bases. This CDR3 spans 15 amino acids. The data were produced by immunoSEQ multiplex PCR, yet TCRdb's version contains in-frame clones alone and is incomplete. The top ten clones hold about 0.07% of a sample with 180,000 or so clones, approximately 92% of them seen once. The sample comes from a study of shared clonotypes between healthy human individuals. The chain combines TRBV9 with TRBJ1-3; D is uncertain. The clonotype comes from a woman under 40 in good health. Sequences were obtained from naive CD4+ T cells sorted from blood. Subset given: CD45RA+ positively selected. CDR3 nucleotides: TGTGCCAGCACCCCTCGGTTGTACTCTGGAAACACCATATATTTT. It is translated as CASTPRLYSGNTIYF.